A single sample is the source of the 11 T cell receptor beta chains below, sequenced in a study of OX40 agonist ivuxolimab in advanced cancers. Method: immunoSEQ multiplex PCR; TCRdb's copy keeps in-frame clones and lacks some. The sample contains 60,000 to 75,000 clones, around 93% of which appear only once. The sequencing here drew on CD4+ or CD8+ T cells sorted from blood, taken in a trial of the OX40 agonist ivuxolimab. The source is an adult with an advanced solid tumor such as melanoma, head and neck, liver or kidney cancer.

The V call is TRBV19, the J call TRBJ2-7, with 11 bases matching TRBD2. The CDR3 length is 16 residues. Trimming took 2 bases from V and 4 from J; bases not matched to a gene: 7. Per the germline V gene, CDR1 is LNHDA and CDR2 is SQIVND (reference sequence). The CDR3 DNA is TGTGCCAGTAGTATAAGAGTAACTAGCGGGAGTTACGAGCAGTACTTC. The encoded protein is CASSIRVTSGSYEQYF.

The chain joins TRBV2 to TRBJ2-2; D remains ambiguous. This CDR3 is 15 amino acids long. Germline V gene lookup returns CDR1 SNHLY and CDR2 FYNNEI. Trimming pared 4 bases from V and 1 base from J, leaving 10 bases between. The CDR3 region has the DNA TGTGCCAGCAGTGGGCCGTCGGAGAACACCGGGGAGCTGTTTTTT. This codes for CASSGPSENTGELFF.

The chain combines TRBV21-1 with TRBJ2-5; the D segment call TRBD2 is taken from the table without a DNA check. TRBV21-1 is a recognized pseudogene. This CDR3 region has 13 residues. The CDR3, as DNA: TGTGCCACCCCGTGGGGTCGGGGGGAGACCCAGTACTTC. It specifies CATPWGRGETQYF.

The rearrangement joins TRBV5-6 to TRBJ1-1, with TRBD1 matching 8 bases. Per the germline V gene, CDR1 is SGHDT and CDR2 is YYEEEE. V was pared by 9 bases and J by 4 bases, with 17 bases of the junction left unmatched. This CDR3 has 16 amino acids. The CDR3 is CATTEMTRQGSTEAFF. Here the CDR3 DNA reads TGTGCCACCACCGAAATGACTCGACAGGGGTCCACTGAAGCTTTCTTT. The full variable domain, in which reference TRBV5-6 and TRBJ1-1 provide the parts outside the CDR3, is DAGVTQSPTHLIKTRGQQVTLRCSPKSGHDTVSWYQQALGQGPQFIFQYYEEEERQRGNFPDRFSGHQFPNYSSELNVNALLLGDSALYLCATTEMTRQGSTEAFFGQGTRLTVV.

The count of this clone is one. This sequence joins TRBV7-2 and TRBJ2-5; 7 nucleotides align to TRBD2. The V segment lost 5 bases and the J segment 5 bases; nucleotides outside the gene matches: 14. Germline V gene lookup returns CDR1 SGHTA and CDR2 FQGNSA. This CDR3 comprises 16 residues. CDR3 DNA sequence: TGTGCCAGCAGCACTACGCCTAGCGGCACCCGGGAGACCCAGTACTTC. Translation: CASSTTPSGTRETQYF.

The chain joins TRBV30 to TRBJ2-1; 7 bases map to TRBD2. V was pared by 3 bases and J by 0 bases, with 5 bases of the junction left unmatched. The CDR3 has 15 amino acids. CDR1 GTSNPN and CDR2 SVGIG come from the germline V gene (reference sequence). CDR3 in amino acids: CAWSGDYSSYNEQFF. The CDR3, as DNA: TGTGCCTGGAGCGGGGACTATAGCTCCTACAATGAGCAGTTCTTC.

This chain uses TRBV7-2 with TRBJ2-7; D is possibly TRBD2 (6 bases). Germline CDR1 and CDR2: SGHTA and FQGNSA. V was cut by 2 bases and J by 3 bases, with 20 bases left in between. The CDR3 loop spans 17 amino acids. The chain's CDR3 is CASSLLPIRELDYEQYF. As DNA, the CDR3 is TGTGCCAGCAGCTTACTCCCAATCCGGGAGCTCGACTACGAGCAGTACTTC.

The gene calls are TRBV6-5 and TRBJ2-7; D gene uncertain. This CDR3 spans 15 amino acids. V was shortened by 4 bases and J by 7 bases, with 20 bases between the two germline ends. CDR1 and CDR2 (germline): MNHEY, SVGAGI. The DNA of the CDR3 is TGTGCCAGCAGTTTAGCCTCCCCTCTCCTCGGGGAGCAGTACTTC. It codes for CASSLASPLLGEQYF.

This chain joins TRBV4-3 and TRBJ1-2; possibly TRBD1 for D (6 bases). V was trimmed by 1 base and J by 4 bases, leaving 10 bases between them. This CDR3 contains 14 residues. CDR1 is LGHNA and CDR2 is YSLEER in the germline V gene. The CDR3 nucleotides read TGCGCCAGCAGCCAAGGGACAGCCTCCTATGGCTACACCTTC. It specifies CASSQGTASYGYTF.

The chain combines TRBV28 with TRBJ1-1; no firm D call. Per the germline V gene, CDR1 is MDHEN and CDR2 is SYDVKM. The V end lost 3 bases, the J end lost 1 base, and 15 bases lay between the germline ends. This CDR3 comprises 16 residues. CDR3 sequence (DNA): TGTGCCAGCAGTTTCAGGAGGGTCGGTAGGAACACTGAAGCTTTCTTT. It encodes CASSFRRVGRNTEAFF.

The CDR3 sequence: CASSMGNPAYNEQFF. The DNA of the CDR3 is TGTGCCAGTAGTATGGGGAATCCCGCCTACAATGAGCAGTTCTTC. The chain joins TRBV19 to TRBJ2-1; D remains ambiguous. This CDR3 has 15 residues. Trimming shortened V by 3 bases and J by 2 bases, and 11 bases separated the two germline ends. Germline V gene lookup returns CDR1 LNHDA and CDR2 SQIVND (reference sequence).